The 30 T cell receptor beta chains listed next were all sequenced from one sample in a study of immune cell composition in non-small cell lung cancer. TCRdb keeps only in-frame clones here, not all; method: immunoSEQ multiplex PCR. The data contain more than 2,500 clones, about three quarters of them singletons. The sample taken for sequencing was lung tumor tissue. These receptors were taken from a human donor with non-small cell lung cancer.

This clone showed up just a few times. The chain combines TRBV13 with TRBJ2-2; tentatively, D is TRBD1 (5 bases). V lost 5 bases and J lost 4, with 14 bases in between. CDR1 and CDR2 from the germline V gene are PRHDT and FYEKMQ (reference sequence). The CDR3 totals 15 residues. The chain's CDR3 is CASSPPRVATGELFF. The CDR3 DNA follows: TGTGCCAGCAGCCCCCCCAGGGTGGCCACCGGGGAGCTGTTTTTT. Based on the CDR3 plus reference TRBV13 and TRBJ2-2, the full variable domain is AAGVIQSPRHLIKEKRETATLKCYPIPRHDTVYWYQQGPGQDPQFLISFYEKMQSDKGSIPDRFSAQQFSDYHSELNMSSLELGDSALYFCASSPPRVATGELFFGEGSRLTVL.

This chain joins TRBV13 and TRBJ2-5, with a weak D call TRBD2 (6 bases). This CDR3 has 13 residues. Trimming removed 1 base from V and 6 bases from J, with 9 bases in between. From germline, CDR1 is PRHDT and CDR2 FYEKMQ (reference sequence). The CDR3 DNA follows: TGTGCCAGCAGCTTAGCGGGGGTGCAGACCCAGTACTTC. It codes for CASSLAGVQTQYF.

This clone came up a few times. The V gene is TRBV2, the J gene TRBJ1-6; TRBD1 aligns across 7 bases. V was pared by 3 bases and J by 9 bases, with 5 bases of the junction left unmatched. In germline, CDR1 is SNHLY, CDR2 FYNNEI. CDR3 length: 14 amino acids. The chain's CDR3 is CASSDETGRSPLHF. CDR3 DNA sequence: TGTGCCAGCAGTGATGAGACAGGGCGTTCACCCCTCCACTTT.

The sample holds one count of this clone. The rearrangement links TRBV2 to TRBJ2-7; no firm D call. Per the germline V gene, CDR1 is SNHLY and CDR2 is FYNNEI. The ends were cut back, 9 bases at V and 3 bases at J, with 9 bases in the middle. The CDR3 is 11 amino acids. CDR3 sequence (DNA): TGTGCCAGTGAGCAAAGCTACGAGCAGTACTTC. Amino acid sequence: CASEQSYEQYF.

This rearrangement joins TRBV14 to TRBJ2-2; a weak D match, TRBD1 (5 bases). This CDR3 has 16 amino acids. The germline gives CDR1 SGHDN, CDR2 FVKESK. Trimming removed 4 bases from V and 5 bases from J, with 17 bases in between. The CDR3 nucleotides read TGTGCCAGCAGCCGACGAAATCCATCAGGGACCGGGGAGCTGTTTTTT. The encoded protein is CASSRRNPSGTGELFF.

This chain joins TRBV2 and TRBJ2-4; a possible D gene is TRBD1 (6 bases). Trimming stripped 4 bases from V and 4 bases from J, with 14 bases between. The CDR3 is 15 residues long. Germline V gives CDR1 SNHLY, CDR2 FYNNEI. CDR3 DNA sequence: TGTGCCAGCAGTGGAGGGACATTCGGTAAAAACATTCAGTACTTC. Translated: CASSGGTFGKNIQYF.

The chain carries TRBV2 and TRBJ1-1; the D gene is possibly TRBD1 (6 bases). Germline-derived CDR1 and CDR2 are SNHLY and FYNNEI. The CDR3 has 14 amino acids. V was pared by 5 bases and J by 4 bases, with 14 bases between. The CDR3 region is CASSPDRHLTEAFF. CDR3 bases: TGTGCCAGCAGTCCCGACAGGCACCTCACTGAAGCTTTCTTT. The variable domain in full, completed from reference TRBV2 and TRBJ1-1, reads EPEVTQTPSHQVTQMGQEVILRCVPISNHLYFYWYRQILGQKVEFLVSFYNNEISEKSEIFDDQFSVERPDGSNFTLKIRSTKLEDSAMYFCASSPDRHLTEAFFGQGTRLTVV.

The V gene is TRBV19, the J gene TRBJ1-1; D possibly corresponds to TRBD1 (5 bases). Germline-derived CDR1 and CDR2 are LNHDA and SQIVND (reference sequence). The CDR3 sequence is 13 residues long. V lost 3 bases to trimming and J lost 1 base, with 6 bases between them. The CDR3 sequence: CASSMGRNTEAFF. For the CDR3, the DNA is TGTGCCAGTAGTATGGGGCGGAACACTGAAGCTTTCTTT.

CDR3 region: CAWSPRGLLNIQYF. The CDR3 DNA follows: TGTGCCTGGAGTCCTAGGGGACTACTAAACATTCAGTACTTC. The chain links TRBV30 to TRBJ2-4, with 7 bases that match TRBD2. Per the germline V gene, CDR1 is GTSNPN and CDR2 is SVGIG (reference sequence). The length of the CDR3 is 14 residues. V shed 2 bases and J 6 bases; nucleotides not matched to a gene: 7.

The chain carries TRBV28 and TRBJ1-4; a weak D match, TRBD1 (6 bases). Per germline, CDR1 MDHEN and CDR2 SYDVKM. V gave up 2 bases and J gave up 8 bases, with 15 bases separating them. CDR3 length equals 15 residues. In nucleotides, the CDR3 is TGTGCCAGCAGTTTACGGGGGGGCGCAAGGGAAAAACTGTTTTTT. Translation: CASSLRGGAREKLFF.

The CDR3 spells CASSPGTGKEEAFF. CDR3 DNA: TGTGCCAGCAGCCCAGGGACAGGCAAGGAAGAAGCTTTCTTT. The rearrangement joins TRBV9 to TRBJ1-1; 8 nucleotides match TRBD1. CDR1 and CDR2 from the germline V gene are SGDLS and YYNGEE. Trimming cost V 4 bases and J 8 bases; bases outside gene matches: 10. This CDR3 spans 14 amino acids.

V is TRBV11-3 and J is TRBJ2-1; TRBD2 matches at 7 bases. In germline, CDR1 is SGHNT, CDR2 YENEEA. The CDR3 has 14 amino acids. Unmatched junction bases numbered 8, after V lost 5 bases and J lost 7 bases. Here the CDR3 reads CASSESGTKNEQFF. As DNA, the CDR3 is TGTGCCAGCAGCGAGTCCGGGACTAAGAATGAGCAGTTCTTC.

V gene TRBV30 combines with J gene TRBJ1-1; D may be TRBD1 (5 bases). This CDR3 contains 13 residues. From germline, CDR1 is GTSNPN and CDR2 SVGIG (reference sequence). With 4 bases removed from V and 1 base from J, the gap between germline ends came to 10 bases. This CDR3 is CAWTQGGNTEAFF. The CDR3, as DNA: TGTGCCTGGACCCAGGGAGGGAACACTGAAGCTTTCTTT.

This chain joins TRBV27 and TRBJ1-1, with D unresolved. V lost 6 bases and J lost 1, with 9 bases in between. This CDR3 contains 13 residues. The germline CDR1 and CDR2 sequences are MNHEY and SMNVEV (reference sequence). CDR3 coding DNA: TGTGCCAGCAGCTTTCAGGAGAACACTGAAGCTTTCTTT. It codes for CASSFQENTEAFF.

The genes are TRBV2 and TRBJ2-5; TRBD2 might be the D (6 bases). Germline assignment: CDR1 SNHLY and CDR2 FYNNEI. V was pared by 6 bases and J by 7 bases, with 21 bases between. CDR3 size: 15 residues. The CDR3 nucleotides read TGTGCCAGCAGCCGCGGGACTGGCTCAGCACGGACCCAGTACTTC. It specifies CASSRGTGSARTQYF.

This clone was observed a few times. V is TRBV5-5 and J is TRBJ1-2; TRBD1 matches 8 bases. The CDR3 totals 16 residues. Trimming at V came to 4 bases and at J to 2 bases, leaving 10 bases not matched to a gene. The germline gives CDR1 SGHKS, CDR2 YYEKEE (reference sequence). The CDR3, as DNA: TGTGCCAGCAGCCATAGAACCGGGACAGGAAACTATGGCTACACCTTC. Residues: CASSHRTGTGNYGYTF.

The CDR3 protein is CASSWGQPTWNTGELFF. Here the CDR3 DNA reads TGTGCCAGTAGTTGGGGCCAGCCGACTTGGAACACCGGGGAGCTGTTTTTT. The chain links TRBV19 to TRBJ2-2; D perhaps matches TRBD1 (5 bases). The CDR3 is made up of 17 amino acids. Between the trimmed V and J ends, which lost 5 bases and 1 base, there was a span of 17 bases. CDR1 is LNHDA and CDR2 is SQIVND in the germline V gene (reference sequence).

The CDR3 sequence is CASSFAAGRTDTQYF. CDR3 nucleotides: TGTGCCAGCAGCTTCGCAGCCGGGAGGACAGATACGCAGTATTTT. The chain links TRBV5-6 to TRBJ2-3; 7 bases agree with TRBD2. Per the germline V gene, CDR1 is SGHDT and CDR2 is YYEEEE. V trimming: 2 bases; J trimming: 3 bases; junction bases outside the gene matches: 6. The length of the CDR3 is 15 residues.

This sequence joins TRBV19 and TRBJ1-1; 8 nucleotides agree with TRBD1. The trim removed 6 bases at V and 3 bases at J, leaving 6 bases unmatched. Germline V gives CDR1 LNHDA, CDR2 SQIVND (reference sequence). CDR3 length: 14 amino acids. The CDR3: CASSYRGSYTEAFF. DNA of the CDR3: TGTGCCAGTAGCTACAGGGGGTCGTACACTGAAGCTTTCTTT.

The chain is built from TRBV2 and TRBJ1-4; no reliable D call. This CDR3 spans 15 amino acids. The germline V gene has CDR1 SNHLY and CDR2 FYNNEI. V shed 4 bases and J shed 0 bases, with 9 bases lying between them. The CDR3 loop is CASSATEATNEKLFF. DNA of the CDR3: TGTGCCAGCAGTGCAACAGAAGCAACTAATGAAAAACTGTTTTTT.

The chain couples TRBV11-2 to TRBJ1-5; 8 positions agree with TRBD1. V lost 3 bases, J lost 5 bases, and 6 bases stayed unmatched. This CDR3 spans 15 amino acids. Germline CDR1 reads SGHAT; CDR2 reads FQNNGV. CDR3 loop: CASSLTGAGDQPQHF. Written as DNA, the CDR3 is TGTGCCAGCAGCTTGACAGGGGCGGGTGATCAGCCCCAGCATTTT.

This chain connects TRBV2 to TRBJ1-2; D perhaps matches TRBD1 (6 bases). Germline V gene data show CDR1 as SNHLY and CDR2 as FYNNEI. Deletions cut 6 bases from V and 8 bases from J, with 19 bases between. CDR3 length: 14 residues. CDR3 residues: CASSPKGGLGGYTF. The DNA for the CDR3 is TGTGCCAGCAGCCCCAAGGGGGGGCTAGGGGGCTACACCTTC.

This clone was picked up a small number of times. CDR3 nucleotide sequence: TGTGCCAGTAGTATCACTAGCGGGGGGGCTTCCTACAATGAGCAGTTCTTC. It translates to CASSITSGGASYNEQFF. The chain employs TRBV19 and TRBJ2-1, with 13 bases fitting TRBD2. Germline-derived CDR1 and CDR2 are LNHDA and SQIVND (reference sequence). This CDR3 spans 17 amino acids. V lost 3 bases, J lost 1 base, and 3 bases stayed unmatched.

V and J are TRBV6-1 and TRBJ2-7, with 7 bases fitting TRBD2. Trimming cost V 6 bases and J 1 base; bases outside gene matches: 6. The CDR3 loop spans 14 amino acids. The germline V gene encodes CDR1 MNHNS and CDR2 SASEGT. The CDR3 nucleotides read TGTGCCAGCAGGTTTGCTAGCGGATCCTACGAGCAGTACTTC. It encodes CASRFASGSYEQYF.

The rearrangement uses TRBV2 and TRBJ2-1, with TRBD2 as a possible D gene (5 bases). Germline V gene sequence: CDR1 SNHLY, CDR2 FYNNEI. The germline V and J ends were trimmed by 6 bases and 0 bases, with 12 bases remaining between them. CDR3 length: 15 residues. This chain's CDR3 is CASSNGVLSYNEQFF. Written as DNA, the CDR3 is TGTGCCAGCAGCAACGGGGTCCTCTCCTACAATGAGCAGTTCTTC.

The rearrangement links TRBV9 to TRBJ2-2; a possible D gene is TRBD1 (5 bases). V shed 4 bases and J shed 1 base, with 11 bases lying between them. The germline V gene encodes CDR1 SGDLS and CDR2 YYNGEE. The CDR3 length is 15 residues. This CDR3 reads CASSPGIVNTGELFF. Here the CDR3 DNA reads TGTGCCAGCAGCCCAGGGATTGTGAACACCGGGGAGCTGTTTTTT.

This chain connects TRBV2 to TRBJ2-3, with 9 positions matching TRBD1. The CDR3 contains 15 residues. CDR1 is SNHLY, CDR2 FYNNEI, per germline. The V segment lost 4 bases and the J segment 6 bases; nucleotides outside the gene matches: 8. CDR3 sequence (DNA): TGTGCCAGCAGTGGGGGGACAGGGTTGTCGGATACGCAGTATTTT. The encoded protein is CASSGGTGLSDTQYF.

This clone was seen only a few times. The rearrangement links TRBV7-3 to TRBJ1-1; 8 positions match TRBD1. The CDR3 totals 14 residues. Germline V lookup: CDR1 SGHTA, CDR2 FQGTGA. J was trimmed by 3 bases and V by 5 bases; bases with no gene match: 5. CDR3 in amino acids: CASSATGADTEAFF. In nucleotides, the CDR3 is TGTGCCAGCAGCGCGACAGGGGCGGACACTGAAGCTTTCTTT.

The CDR3 region is CASSILAGAGDTQYF. CDR3 bases: TGTGCCAGCTCAATTCTAGCGGGAGCGGGAGATACGCAGTATTTT. The genes are TRBV18 and TRBJ2-3, with 10 positions matching TRBD2. The J segment lost 5 bases and the V segment lost 5 bases, leaving 7 bases of the junction unmatched. The CDR3 contains 15 residues. The germline gives CDR1 KGHSH, CDR2 LQKENI.

The CDR3 here is CASSQGVPQPQHF. The CDR3 coding sequence is TGTGCCAGCAGCCAAGGGGTCCCTCAGCCCCAGCATTTT. This chain uses TRBV7-2 with TRBJ1-5, with a possible D match to TRBD1 (5 bases). CDR1 and CDR2 from the germline V gene are SGHTA and FQGNSA. V was shortened by 5 bases and J by 6 bases, with 11 bases between the two germline ends. CDR3 length: 13 residues.